This TCR beta chain was retrieved from a study of OX40 agonist ivuxolimab in advanced cancers. Some clones are missing from TCRdb's copy, which holds only in-frame ones; the method was immunoSEQ multiplex PCR. This sample has about 33,000 clones, with around 84% found just once. With V trimmed by 5 bases and J by 6 bases, 6 bases remained unmatched. Germline V lookup: CDR1 PRHDT, CDR2 FYEKMQ (reference sequence). CDR3 length equals 16 residues. The material was CD4+ or CD8+ T cells sorted from blood, obtained in a trial of the OX40 agonist ivuxolimab. This TCR derives from an adult with an advanced solid tumor such as melanoma, head and neck, liver or kidney cancer. This sequence joins TRBV13 and TRBJ2-1, with 14 bases matching TRBD2. The DNA for the CDR3 is TGTGCCAGCAGCGGCCCGGGACTAGCGGGAGTCAATGAGCAGTTCTTC. This encodes CASSGPGLAGVNEQFF.